The rows below give T cell receptor beta chains drawn from one sample of a study of cytomegalovirus exposure and HLA in healthy donors. Assay used: immunoSEQ multiplex PCR; TCRdb lists only in-frame clones, some missing. This table holds fewer than 200,000 clones, roughly 80% found once. Sequencing was carried out using PBMCs. These receptors came from a woman aged 45-60 years in good health and CMV-seronegative. Each CDR3 is given with its conserved first and last residue. D genes are given only for firm matches. Clone sizes are given selectively: once, few, many, or a class where the clone is expanded.

clone_size j_call v_call d_call cdr3_aa cdr3_nt
- TRBJ2-1 TRBV7-9 - CASSSPGDSSYNEQFF TGTGCCAGCAGCTCACCGGGAGATAGCTCCTACAATGAGCAGTTCTTC
- TRBJ1-1 TRBV11-2 - CASNRKYSGLDTEAFF TGTGCCAGCAATCGGAAATACAGCGGTTTGGACACTGAAGCTTTCTTT
few TRBJ2-7 TRBV6-5 TRBD1 CASSRDSEGYEQYF TGTGCCAGCAGTCGGGACAGCGAGGGCTACGAGCAGTACTTC
- TRBJ2-1 TRBV27 TRBD2 CASSRTSGRSTEQFF TGTGCCAGCAGCCGGACTAGCGGGAGGTCTACGGAGCAGTTCTTC
- TRBJ1-2 TRBV6-6 TRBD1 CASGNSGTGSYGYTF TGTGCCAGCGGAAACTCCGGGACAGGGTCCTATGGCTACACCTTC
- TRBJ2-5 TRBV13 TRBD2 CASSLGLAGAETQYF TGTGCCAGCAGCTTAGGGCTAGCGGGAGCAGAGACCCAGTACTTC
- TRBJ2-7 TRBV5-1 - CASRVSPRSYEQYF TGCGCCAGCCGGGTGAGTCCCCGCTCCTACGAGCAGTACTTC
- TRBJ2-1 TRBV29-1 TRBD1 CSVVPGQGIYNEQFF TGCAGCGTCGTCCCGGGACAGGGTATTTACAATGAGCAGTTCTTC
few TRBJ2-1 TRBV11-2 TRBD2 CASSLDARLAGETYNEQFF TGTGCCAGCAGCTTAGACGCCCGACTAGCGGGAGAGACCTACAATGAGCAGTTCTTC
- TRBJ2-7 TRBV28 - CASSFMFFYEQYF TGTGCCAGCAGTTTCATGTTTTTCTACGAGCAGTACTTC
few TRBJ1-1 TRBV9 TRBD1 CASSAATGTANTEAFF TGTGCCAGCAGCGCCGCAACCGGGACAGCGAACACTGAAGCTTTCTTT
- TRBJ1-3 TRBV7-9 - CASSQAGAGNTIYF TGTGCCAGCAGCCAGGCAGGGGCCGGAAACACCATATATTTT
- TRBJ1-1 TRBV7-9 - CASSLGGVPNTEAFF TGTGCCAGCAGCTTAGGGGGGGTTCCGAACACTGAAGCTTTCTTT
- TRBJ1-3 TRBV28 TRBD1 CASSTTGTGNTIYF TGTGCCAGCAGTACGACAGGGACTGGAAACACCATATATTTT
few TRBJ1-1 TRBV4-3 TRBD1 CASSQRRGLENTEAFF TGCGCCAGCAGCCAACGGAGGGGGCTGGAGAACACTGAAGCTTTCTTT
- TRBJ2-3 TRBV9 TRBD2 CASSVAGSGGPTQYF TGTGCCAGCAGCGTAGCGGGTAGCGGGGGTCCTACGCAGTATTTT
- TRBJ2-5 TRBV5-1 TRBD1 CASSPMTGGVTETQYF TGCGCCAGCAGCCCAATGACAGGGGGCGTTACAGAGACCCAGTACTTC
- TRBJ2-1 TRBV30 TRBD2 CAWRDKGLAGNNEQFF TGTGCCTGGAGAGATAAAGGACTAGCGGGAAACAATGAGCAGTTCTTC
- TRBJ1-1 TRBV29-1 - CSVRRGGERVSFF TGCAGCGTTCGTAGGGGGGGGGAACGTGTGTCTTTCTTT
- TRBJ2-1 TRBV7-3 TRBD2 CASSPRGGSYNEQFF TGTGCCAGCAGTCCGCGGGGGGGCTCCTACAATGAGCAGTTCTTC
- TRBJ1-2 TRBV5-1 TRBD1 CASSKGQEYGYTF TGCGCCAGCAGTAAGGGACAGGAGTATGGCTACACCTTC
- TRBJ2-1 TRBV9 - CASSPLAGRVLNEQFF TGTGCCAGCAGCCCCCTAGCTGGGCGGGTGTTAAATGAGCAGTTCTTC
- TRBJ2-6 TRBV25-1 - CASLSGLSSGANVLTF TGTGCCAGCCTGTCCGGTCTGTCCTCTGGGGCCAACGTCCTGACTTTC
- TRBJ2-7 TRBV7-2 TRBD2 CASSPGTSGGYPSYEQYF TGTGCCAGCAGCCCCGGGACTAGCGGGGGTTATCCTTCCTACGAGCAGTACTTC
- TRBJ1-1 TRBV28 TRBD1 CASRGQGAAFF TGTGCCAGCAGAGGACAGGGGGCGGCTTTCTTT
- TRBJ1-2 TRBV28 TRBD1 CASTLRQGAGNYGYTF TGTGCCAGCACCCTCCGACAGGGGGCGGGTAACTATGGCTACACCTTC